Listed here is a single T cell receptor beta chain. These data originate in a study of control samples from healthy donors and cancer patients. Data came from immunoSEQ multiplex PCR; TCRdb stores just in-frame clones and leaves some out. The profile shows 150,000 to 200,000 clones, more than 80% of them singletons. This CDR3 is built from 14 residues. V lost 9 bases to trimming and J lost 7 bases; unmatched junction nucleotides: 5. Germline V gives CDR1 LNHDA, CDR2 SQIVND (reference sequence). The rearrangement uses TRBV19 and TRBJ2-2, with TRBD2 identical over 13 bases. The receptor comes from a man aged 25 to 40 in good health. The sequenced material came from blood. The CDR3 sequence: CASGTSGASGELFF. The DNA of the CDR3 is TGTGCCAGCGGGACTAGCGGGGCCAGCGGGGAGCTGTTTTTT.